What follows are 6 T cell receptor beta chains derived from one specimen sequenced in a study of response to subunit inactivated influenza vaccine. TCRdb reprocessed the RT-PCR reads via MiXCR and lists one record per CDR3 protein. Altogether approximately 520,000 distinct CDR3 sequences are present, 16% being singletons, with the ten largest covering less than 4%. The sequences come from CD4+ T cells sorted from PBMCs, collected less than 30 months after vaccination. Receptor source: a man between 50 and 70 years old who received an inactivated influenza vaccine.

This clonotype appeared a few times. The J gene is TRBJ1-1, the V gene TRBV18, with a possible D match to TRBD1 (5 bases). V gave up 2 bases and J gave up 2 bases, with 9 bases separating them. The CDR3 has 14 amino acids. Looked up from germline, CDR1 is KGHSH and CDR2 is LQKENI. CDR3 nucleotide sequence: TGTGCCAGCTCACCAGGCAGGGAAAACACTGAAGCTTTCTTT. Encoded protein: CASSPGRENTEAFF.

The rearrangement joins TRBV11-2 to TRBJ2-7, with 7 nucleotides matching TRBD2. The germline CDR1 and CDR2 sequences are SGHAT and FQNNGV. J lost 0 bases, V lost 6 bases, and 8 bases had no gene match. The CDR3 is 15 amino acids. The DNA of the CDR3 is TGTGCCAGCAGGACCTGGGGCGGGGGCTCCTACGAGCAGTACTTC. Translated, it gives CASRTWGGGSYEQYF.

The rearrangement uses TRBV12-3 or TRBV12-4 and TRBJ1-5, with D possibly being TRBD1 (5 bases). V was shortened by 5 bases and J by 3 bases, with 23 bases between the two germline ends. The CDR3 is 18 amino acids. CDR3: CASSLLGGTASPNQPQHF. The CDR3 DNA follows: TGTGCCAGCAGTCTCCTTGGGGGGACGGCTAGCCCCAATCAGCCCCAGCATTTT.

This clonotype was detected a few times. The chain combines TRBV24-1 with TRBJ1-5; D uncertain. Germline assignment: CDR1 KGHDR and CDR2 SFDVKD. Trimming took 7 bases from V and 3 from J, leaving 6 bases between them. The CDR3 covers 12 residues. CDR3 sequence reads: CATSEPNQPQHF. For the CDR3, the DNA is TGTGCCACCAGCGAACCCAATCAGCCCCAGCATTTT.

This clonotype occurred a few times. The chain carries TRBV28 and TRBJ2-3, with D tentatively TRBD2 (6 bases). V was pared by 6 bases and J by 0 bases, with 10 bases between. Germline values: CDR1 MDHEN, CDR2 SYDVKM. The CDR3 has 14 residues. CDR3 coding DNA: TGTGCCAGCAGCGTAGCGGCAAGCACAGATACGCAGTATTTT. This sequence encodes CASSVAASTDTQYF.

Notes on this clonotype: Given a much more abundant clone one base away, this may be a read error. The genes are TRBV7-2 and TRBJ2-5, with D uncertain. The CDR3 consists of 11 residues. V lost 5 bases, J lost 5 bases, and 6 bases lay in between. The V gene's germline CDR1 is SGHTA and CDR2 FQGNSA. DNA for the CDR3: TGTGCCAGCAGCCCATGGGAGACCCAGTACTTC. This translates into CASSPWETQYF.